Each of the 2 T cell receptor beta chains below was sequenced from the same sample in a study of T cell responses to AZD1222 COVID-19 vaccine. Here immunoSEQ multiplex PCR was the method, and the copy in TCRdb shows in-frame clones only, minus some. The table has about 97,000 clones, about 88% seen once. The starting material was peripheral blood, obtained on day 0 of AZD1222 vaccination. These receptors originate from an adult in good health.

Ten or more counts support this clone. The same CDR3 arises from other DNA sequences in this sample as well. The chain links TRBV6-2 or TRBV6-3 to TRBJ1-1; tentative D call: TRBD1 (5 bases). V dropped 3 bases and J dropped 0 bases, with 8 bases sitting between them. This CDR3 comprises 14 residues. Germline CDR1 MNHEY, CDR2 SVGEGT. Written as DNA, the CDR3 is TGTGCCAGCAGTTATGGGGGACTGAACACTGAAGCTTTCTTT. Protein: CASSYGGLNTEAFF.

The rearrangement uses TRBV2 and TRBJ2-5, with D uncertain. The germline V gene has CDR1 SNHLY and CDR2 FYNNEI. The CDR3 extends over 14 amino acids. With 7 bases removed from V and 2 bases from J, the gap between germline ends came to 14 bases. As DNA, the CDR3 is TGTGCCAGCATGATGAATGGCCCACAAGAGACCCAGTACTTC. Amino acid sequence: CASMMNGPQETQYF.